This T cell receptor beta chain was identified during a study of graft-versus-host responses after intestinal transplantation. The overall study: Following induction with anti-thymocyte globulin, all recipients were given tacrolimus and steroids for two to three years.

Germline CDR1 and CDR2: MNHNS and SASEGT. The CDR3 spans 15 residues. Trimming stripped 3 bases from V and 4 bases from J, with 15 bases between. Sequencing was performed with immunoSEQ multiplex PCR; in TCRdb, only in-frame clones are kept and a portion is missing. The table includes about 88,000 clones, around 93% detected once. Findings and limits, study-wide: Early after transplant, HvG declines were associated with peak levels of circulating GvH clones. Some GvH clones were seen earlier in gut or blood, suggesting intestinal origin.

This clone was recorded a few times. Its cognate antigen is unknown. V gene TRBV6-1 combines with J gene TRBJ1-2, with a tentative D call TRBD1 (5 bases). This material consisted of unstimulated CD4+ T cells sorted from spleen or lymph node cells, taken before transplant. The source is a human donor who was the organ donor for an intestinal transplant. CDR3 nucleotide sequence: TGTGCCAGCAGTGATGGTCCCGACAGCCTCTATGGCTACACCTTC. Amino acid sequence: CASSDGPDSLYGYTF.